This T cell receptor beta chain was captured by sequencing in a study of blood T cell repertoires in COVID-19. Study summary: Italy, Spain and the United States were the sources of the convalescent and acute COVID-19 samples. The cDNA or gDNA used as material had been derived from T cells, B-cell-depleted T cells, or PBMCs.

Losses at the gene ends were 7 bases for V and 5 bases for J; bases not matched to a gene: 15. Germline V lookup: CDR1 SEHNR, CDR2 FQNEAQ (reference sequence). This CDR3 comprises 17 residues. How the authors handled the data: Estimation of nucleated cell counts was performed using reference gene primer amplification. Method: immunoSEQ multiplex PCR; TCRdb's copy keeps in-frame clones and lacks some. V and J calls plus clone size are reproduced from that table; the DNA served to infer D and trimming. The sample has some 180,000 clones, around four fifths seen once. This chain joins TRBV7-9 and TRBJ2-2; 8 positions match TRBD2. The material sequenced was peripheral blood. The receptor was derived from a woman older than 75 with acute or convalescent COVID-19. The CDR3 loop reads CASNPPREGRRTGELFF. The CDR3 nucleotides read TGTGCCAGCAATCCCCCCCGGGAGGGCCGGCGAACCGGGGAGCTGTTTTTT.